Below are 14 T cell receptor beta chains sequenced from a single sample in a study of T cells expressing NK-cell markers. TCRdb reprocessed the 5' RACE reads, with one entry per CDR3 protein and no DNA. The sample table includes 350,000 to 500,000 distinct CDR3 sequences. Sequenced input: blood T cells: a sorted CD56 or NKG2C T cell subset, CD4+ or CD8+ T cells, or bulk PBMC T cells (not recorded which). These receptors were obtained from a woman aged 18 to 75 in good health.

The CDR3 here is CSVGLETYTGELFF. The chain joins TRBV29-1 to TRBJ2-2. Looked up from germline, CDR1 is SQVTM and CDR2 is ANQGSEA. CDR3 length equals 14 residues.

The rearrangement uses TRBV7-2 and TRBJ2-3. The CDR3 consists of 16 residues. CDR1 and CDR2 from the germline V gene are SGHTA and FQGNSA. The CDR3 loop reads CASSPEPRTSTDTQYF.

The chain combines TRBV12-3 or TRBV12-4 with TRBJ1-2; TCRdb names TRBD1, which stays unverified in the absence of DNA. The CDR3 loop spans 14 amino acids. CDR3 sequence: CASSLAWGNYGYTF.

This chain joins TRBV28 and TRBJ2-2; with no DNA, the TCRdb D assignment of TRBD1 cannot be verified. The CDR3 sequence is 15 residues long. CDR1 is MDHEN, CDR2 SYDVKM, per germline. The CDR3: CASSPTRAPTGELFF.

The CDR3 spells CASSFPGSTEAFF. The chain has TRBV7-9 and TRBJ1-1; TCRdb's D call, TRBD1, is unchecked because there is no DNA. Germline CDR1 reads SEHNR; CDR2 reads FQNEAQ (reference sequence). This CDR3 comprises 13 residues.

The chain recombines TRBV9 with TRBJ1-6; TCRdb selects TRBD1, and the lack of DNA leaves this call unchecked. In germline, CDR1 is SGDLS, CDR2 YYNGEE. The CDR3 contains 14 residues. The CDR3 sequence is CASSPLGDNSPLHF.

J is TRBJ2-7 and V is TRBV18; the TRBD2 assignment by TCRdb is unverifiable without DNA. The CDR3 runs to 12 residues. CDR1 is KGHSH and CDR2 is LQKENI in the germline V gene. CDR3 amino acids: CASSPGRDEQYF.

The chain's CDR3 is CASSPGTSGSASTDTQYF. The chain employs TRBV3-1 and TRBJ2-3; TCRdb returns TRBD2, unconfirmable since there is no DNA. Germline V lookup: CDR1 LGHDT, CDR2 YNNKEL (reference sequence). The CDR3 runs to 18 residues.

The V call is TRBV7-2, the J call TRBJ1-5. Germline CDR1 is SGHTA and CDR2 is FQGNSA. This CDR3 region has 14 residues. This chain's CDR3 is CASSFAGPNQPQHF.

This chain uses TRBV20-1 with TRBJ1-5; TCRdb lists TRBD1, though no DNA is available to test this call. The CDR3 consists of 12 residues. The germline V gene has CDR1 DFQATT and CDR2 SNEGSKA (reference sequence). The CDR3 loop reads CSAKGGNQPQHF.

The genes are TRBV6-4 and TRBJ1-5. CDR1 is MRHNA and CDR2 is SNTAGT in the germline V gene. The CDR3 has 15 amino acids. This CDR3 is CASATAIYSNQPQHF.

The chain couples TRBV18 to TRBJ2-1. The CDR3 is 16 residues long. The V gene's germline CDR1 is KGHSH and CDR2 LQKENI. The CDR3 protein is CASSSRTDLRYNEQFF.

V and J are TRBV20-1 and TRBJ2-1; the D call from TCRdb, TRBD1, cannot be confirmed without DNA. Germline V lookup: CDR1 DFQATT, CDR2 SNEGSKA (reference sequence). This CDR3 is built from 15 residues. The CDR3 loop reads CSARFSRDRGNEQFF.

The chain uses TRBV7-2 and TRBJ2-1; TCRdb's D call of TRBD2 is untestable without DNA. The CDR3 has 15 amino acids. Germline V gives CDR1 SGHTA, CDR2 FQGNSA. The CDR3 sequence: CASSYTSGLYNEQFF.